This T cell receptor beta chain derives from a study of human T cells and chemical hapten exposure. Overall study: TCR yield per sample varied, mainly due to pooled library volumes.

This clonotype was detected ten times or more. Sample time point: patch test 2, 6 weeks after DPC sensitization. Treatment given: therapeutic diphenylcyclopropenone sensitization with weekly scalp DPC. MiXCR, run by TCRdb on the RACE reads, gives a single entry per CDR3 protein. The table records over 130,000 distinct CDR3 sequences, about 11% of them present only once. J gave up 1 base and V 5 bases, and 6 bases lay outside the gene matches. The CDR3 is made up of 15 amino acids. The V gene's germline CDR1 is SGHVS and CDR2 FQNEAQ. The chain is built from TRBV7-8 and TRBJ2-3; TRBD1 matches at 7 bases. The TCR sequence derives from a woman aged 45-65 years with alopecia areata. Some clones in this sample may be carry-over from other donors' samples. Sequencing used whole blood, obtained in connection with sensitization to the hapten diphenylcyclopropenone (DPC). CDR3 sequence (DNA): TGTGCCAGCAGCGGACAGGTACGGGGCACAGATACGCAGTATTTT. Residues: CASSGQVRGTDTQYF.